This T cell receptor beta chain was recorded in a study of CD8+ T cells in alopecia areata. Across the whole study: Treated patients were given oral tofacitinib, which was dosed at 5 to 10 mg twice daily. Whole-study results and caveats: Lesional tissue from the scalp (especially in alopecia totalis/universalis) showed higher clonality than normal scalp. The study also sequences resident alphabeta T cells of normal skin in scalp samples.

The sample's treatment: oral pan-JAK inhibitor, 5-10 mg twice daily. Starting from PBMCs, sorting isolated CD4+ and CD8+ T cells. Reverse transcription of extracted RNA yielded cDNA, which provided the sequencing template. Here immunoSEQ multiplex PCR was the method, and the copy in TCRdb shows in-frame clones only, minus some. The data show 150,000 to 250,000 clones, around 56% seen once. This clone was observed a handful of times. The antigen is unknown. V dropped 0 bases and J dropped 8 bases, with 13 bases sitting between them. Looked up from germline, CDR1 is MGHRA and CDR2 is YSYEKL. CDR3 length equals 14 residues.

The rearrangement joins TRBV4-1 to TRBJ1-2, with D possibly matching TRBD1 (6 bases). Here the sequenced sample was CD4+ T cells sorted from blood, taken at week 4, from a patient treated with tofacitinib. The sequence derives from a human donor with alopecia areata. This CDR3 reads CASSQDRTGIGYTF. For the CDR3, the DNA is TGCGCCAGCAGCCAAGATCGAACAGGGATCGGCTACACCTTC.